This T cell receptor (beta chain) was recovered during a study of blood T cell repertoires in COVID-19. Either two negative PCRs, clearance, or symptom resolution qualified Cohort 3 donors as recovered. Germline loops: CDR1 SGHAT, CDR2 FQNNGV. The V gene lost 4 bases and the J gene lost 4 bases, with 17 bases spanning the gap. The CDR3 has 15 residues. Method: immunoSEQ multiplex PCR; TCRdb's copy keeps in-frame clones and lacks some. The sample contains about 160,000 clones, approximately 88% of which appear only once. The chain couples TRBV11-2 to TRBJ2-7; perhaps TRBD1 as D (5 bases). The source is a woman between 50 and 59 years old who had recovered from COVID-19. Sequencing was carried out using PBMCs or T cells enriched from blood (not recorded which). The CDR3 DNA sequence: TGTGCCAGCAGCTCCACAGGTCTGACGGGTTACGAGCAGTACTTC. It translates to CASSSTGLTGYEQYF.